The clone carrying this T cell receptor beta chain was observed a handful of times. Looked up from germline, CDR1 is SGHNT and CDR2 is YYREEE (reference sequence). V lost 0 bases to trimming and J lost 8 bases; unmatched junction nucleotides: 7. The CDR3 contains 14 residues. Profiling relied on immunoSEQ multiplex PCR, and the TCRdb table lists in-frame clones only, not all of them. Of approximately 54,000 clones in the sample, around nine tenths were seen once. The sample is drawn from a study of cytomegalovirus exposure and HLA in healthy donors. The rearrangement links TRBV5-4 to TRBJ1-2, with TRBD1 identical over 7 bases. Specimen: PBMCs. This TCR was sampled from a woman in her late teens or twenties in good health and CMV-seropositive. The CDR3 here is CASSLAGTDGGYTF. The CDR3 DNA reads TGTGCCAGCAGCTTGGCGGGGACAGACGGCGGCTACACCTTC.